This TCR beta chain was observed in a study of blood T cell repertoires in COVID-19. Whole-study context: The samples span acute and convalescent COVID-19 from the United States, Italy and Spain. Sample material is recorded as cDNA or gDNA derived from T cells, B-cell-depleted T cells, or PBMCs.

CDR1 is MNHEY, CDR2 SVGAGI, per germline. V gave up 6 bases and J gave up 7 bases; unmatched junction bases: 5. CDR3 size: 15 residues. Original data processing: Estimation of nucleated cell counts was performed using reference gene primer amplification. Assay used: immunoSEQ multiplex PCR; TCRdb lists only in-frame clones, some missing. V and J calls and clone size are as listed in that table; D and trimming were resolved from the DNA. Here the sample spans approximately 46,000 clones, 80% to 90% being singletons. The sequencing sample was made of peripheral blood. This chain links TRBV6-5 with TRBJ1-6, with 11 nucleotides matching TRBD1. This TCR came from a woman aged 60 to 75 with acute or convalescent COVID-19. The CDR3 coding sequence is TGTGCCAGCAGGTCAGGGACAGGGGGGAATTCACCCCTCCACTTT. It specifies CASRSGTGGNSPLHF.